These T cell receptor beta chains were read from a single sample in a study of T-cell reconstitution after alpha-beta-depleted transplantation in children. TCRdb called the PCR reads again in MiXCR, with one record for every CDR3 protein. The sample records hundreds of thousands of distinct CDR3 sequences, approximately 15% being singletons. Sequenced material: PBMCs, mostly from graft donor cells, taken 360 days after TCRalphabeta/CD19-depleted stem cell transplant. These receptors all stem from a male patient younger than 18 who had a stem cell transplant for acute lymphoblastic leukemia, so the T cells may come from the graft donor. Both conserved end residues are part of each CDR3. Each record gives: V gene, D gene, clone size, CDR3 protein. A D gene is named only where the DNA matches it firmly. Not every row has a clone size; where given, it reads once, few, many or a size class.

TRBV14 | NA | few | CASSQAMGGEQYF
TRBV27 | NA | NA | CASSLDPRNYGYTF
TRBV18 | TRBD2 | NA | CASSPQRGRETQYF
TRBV19 | TRBD2 | few | CATWTSGSYNEQFF
TRBV7-8 | TRBD1 | many | CATINSGGKGTDTQYF
TRBV7-9 | TRBD2 | few | CASSKLLAGVEDTQYF
TRBV12-3/TRBV12-4 | TRBD2 | NA | CASKSWGLAGGRETQYF
TRBV4-1 | TRBD2 | once | CASSQLGAGDADTQYF
TRBV18 | TRBD1 | NA | CASLLGQGINEQFF
TRBV5-1 | TRBD2 | NA | CASSPLAGETGELFF
TRBV10-1 | TRBD2 | NA | CASSEKREWNEQFF
TRBV9 | NA | NA | CASSPYRDPTYEQYF
TRBV5-1 | NA | many | CASSHTTSSYNEQFF
TRBV5-1 | TRBD2 | NA | CASSLGLAGPDTQYF
TRBV5-1 | NA | many | CASSPGSGEAFF
TRBV29-1 | NA | NA | CSARTGYNYGYTF
TRBV5-1 | TRBD2 | NA | CASSSGTSGSIINEQFF
TRBV5-6 | NA | few | CASSFRDTNYGYTF
TRBV7-7 | NA | NA | CASSTRLQGLKPYEQYF
TRBV5-1 | NA | few | CASSLAGEGNQPQHF
TRBV19 | TRBD2 | few | CASSILAGGYDEQFF
TRBV6-5 | NA | NA | CASSPDGEIYEQYF
TRBV5-1 | NA | NA | CASSADSYNEQFF
TRBV2 | NA | NA | CASSEAGSLTGELFF
TRBV6-1 | NA | NA | CAVQTNTEAFF
TRBV4-1 | TRBD2 | NA | CASQTGLAGPFLGANVLTF
TRBV18 | NA | once | CASSPPRRMNTEAFF
TRBV4-1 | NA | few | CASSQSGPRGYTF
TRBV12-3/TRBV12-4 | TRBD2 | few | CASRPRVGLAEEQFF
TRBV10-1 | NA | NA | CASSDDFGGPVNHGEQFF
TRBV5-1 | TRBD2 | NA | CASSLGVTSASSYNEQFF
TRBV5-1 | NA | NA | CASSFRALNSYNEQFF
TRBV5-1 | NA | NA | CASSYPTGDGTQYF
TRBV27 | NA | NA | CASNPRLSPYNEQFF
TRBV5-1 | NA | few | CASTSSGMSSYEQYF
TRBV9 | NA | few | CASKGADYGYTF
TRBV6-2/TRBV6-3 | NA | many | CASNWGDYTGELFF
TRBV12-3/TRBV12-4 | TRBD2 | few | CASTRTRLETQYF
TRBV5-3 | TRBD1 | few | CALLGGRDSSYNEQFF